Detailed here is one TCR beta chain. Its antigen remains unidentified. A multiplex PCR was run with 60 Vbeta primers and 13 Jbeta primers. Using immunoSEQ multiplex PCR, the repertoire was profiled, and TCRdb retains in-frame clones only, with some absent. The table has around 70,000 clones, 60% to 85% seen once. The data were obtained in a study of cytomegalovirus exposure and HLA in healthy donors. Points from the study as a whole: Most TCR beta V segments were productive about 87% or about 30% of the time in an earlier analysis. Likely technical artifact: a cluster of highly shared sequence variants.

Germline CDR1 SGDLS, CDR2 YYNGEE. V shed 2 bases and J shed 6 bases, with 8 bases lying between them. The CDR3 has 13 amino acids. It was healthy bone marrow donors who served as donors. The chain links TRBV9 to TRBJ2-2; a weak D match, TRBD1 (6 bases). Input material: PBMCs. This receptor was taken from a man in his 70s in good health and CMV-seronegative. This CDR3 reads CASSVSGAGELFF. The CDR3 bases are TGTGCCAGCAGCGTTTCAGGGGCCGGGGAGCTGTTTTTT.